This T cell receptor (beta chain) stems from a study of immune heterogeneity within non-small cell lung tumors. This clonotype has at least ten counts. The V gene's germline CDR1 is MNHEY and CDR2 SMNVEV (reference sequence). Trimming removed 5 bases from V and 10 bases from J, with 16 bases in between. The CDR3 length is 13 residues. It was with 32 V and 13 J primers that multiplex PCR amplified TCR beta CDR3. TCRdb re-called the multiplex PCR reads through MiXCR, storing one row per CDR3 protein. Altogether 20,000 to 25,000 distinct CDR3 sequences are present, about 30% being singletons, with the ten largest covering about 3.8%. Bulk tumor genomic DNA, around 580 ng per sample, was used as template. Far-apart biopsies, several per primary tumor, were taken during surgery. Before undergoing curative surgery, patients had newly diagnosed non-small cell lung cancer that was untreated.

The rearrangement uses TRBV27 and TRBJ2-3; D may be TRBD2 (5 bases). The TCR was taken from a man between 35 and 55 years old with non-small cell lung cancer. The sample taken for sequencing was lung tumor tissue. CDR3 DNA sequence: TGTGCCAGCAGTGTGGACTGGTGGAGAGCGCAGTATTTT. It translates to CASSVDWWRAQYF.